This T cell receptor (beta chain) was documented in a study of cytomegalovirus exposure and HLA in healthy donors (dated 2017 in TCRdb). At the level of the whole study: According to an earlier analysis of a few hundred of the donors, 200 million or so T cells yielded some 120 million unique TCR beta sequences and 276 Gb of sequence data. About 310 gigabases of sequencing data and approximately 85 million unique TCR sequences were included in an early release covering over 600 HLA-typed donors. The genetic ancestry cluster associated with self-reported Caucasian donors included roughly four fifths of the roughly 410 genotyped donors. The study was designed to test whether signatures of past pathogen exposure could be identified by cataloging public T cell receptors. The study profiled the T cell repertoires of under 850 subjects by immunosequencing and related them to cytomegalovirus serostatus. Along with the approximately 670-subject first cohort, a separate validation cohort of over 90 different subjects was used. To predict cytomegalovirus infection status, the study brought together high-throughput TCR immunosequencing, statistical association of individual TCRs with disease status, and machine learning. In a later analysis, previously published TCR beta repertoires from 670 or so donors were re-analyzed and high-resolution HLA genotyping was added so that TCR occurrence patterns could be studied. The later analysis used no new phenotypic data to find candidate immune exposures, relying instead on TCR beta sequences and their occurrence across donors. An earlier analysis of around 640 of the donors used high-throughput TCR beta sequencing to judge whether each TCR beta V gene segment behaved as functional or pseudogenic. Donor age, sex, ethnicity and CMV serostatus were collected together with the repertoire data. In a later genetic analysis, genome-wide SNP genotypes for about three fifths of the roughly 670 donors were used, and that subset was treated as a discovery cohort. Every repertoire in the discovery cohort had been generated on one and the same sequencing platform. HLA typing included class I and class II loci at four-digit resolution. Typing coverage varied by locus: 629-630 donors for A, B, C, DRB1 and DQB1; roughly 510 for DQA1; over 600 for DPA1; 400 to 480 for DPB1. Several DR-DQ haplotypes were handled as single units for association and clustering, since linkage in the cohort was strong. On average, roughly 250,000 unique TCR beta nucleotide sequences were sequenced per donor among several hundred genotyped donors of the cohort, with 15% to 20% of those sequences being non-productive. What the research found in general, with its limitations: In a later genetic analysis, a missense DCLRE1C variant was associated with V-gene and J-gene trimming of TCR beta chains, and the association was replicated in an independent cohort. A cluster of highly shared sequence variants was judged likely to represent a technical artifact of the sequencing pipeline. Because HLA typing was unavailable for some donors at each locus, only the typed subset was used in association tests. An earlier analysis of approximately 540 of the donors showed that most TCR beta V segments appeared in productive rearrangements either about 87% or about 30% of the time, which broadly matched IMGT annotations. The 87-base-pair reads could not distinguish some IMGT-functional V segments, including TRBV6-2 and TRBV6-3, so those segments were excluded. In a later analysis, most CMV-associated TCR beta chains were found to appear HLA-restricted, with HLA associations seemingly driven largely by CMV exposure. The earlier analysis of about 600 of the donors excluded seventeen rarely observed V segments, including chromosome 9 orphons, because counts were too low. Most TCR sequences were observed very rarely across donors, whereas some public TCRs were present in many individuals. The authors suggested that the approach could potentially be extended to other disease states and immunological phenotypes. Three of the identified cytomegalovirus-associated TCR beta chains were confirmed in vitro to be specific for cytomegalovirus antigens. Linkage disequilibrium might explain the correlated functional status among segregating V segments, but an unknown experimental factor could not be excluded. The study gave a list of under 200 TCR beta chains associated with cytomegalovirus. Presence/absence analyses assumed roughly uniform sequencing depth across donors, an assumption that may not hold. Compared with equally common non-associated chains, HLA-associated TCR beta chains in a later analysis were more clonally expanded and had lower generation probabilities. A later genetic analysis reported fewer N-insertions in productive TCRs among donors in an Asian-associated ancestry cluster than the approximately 700-donor mean. A later analysis reported that several top co-occurrence clusters appeared linked to parvovirus B19, influenza, CMV and Epstein-Barr virus. At a false discovery rate of 0.05, a later analysis linked some 17,000 TCR beta sequences to specific HLA alleles. A further reported finding was that TCR beta sequences accurately predicted the HLA-A and HLA-B alleles for most subjects in the first cohort. CMV serostatus was the only immune exposure information available for the cohort. This cohort had only TCR beta chains sequenced, and the lack of alpha or paired-chain data limited which features could be detected. The classifier was reported to diagnose cytomegalovirus status with high specificity and sensitivity in both the original and validation cohorts. Strong co-occurrence of HLA alleles, especially DR and DQ, made assigning TCR associations to individual alleles difficult. According to a later analysis, TCR association rates differed among HLA loci, with DRB1 alleles showing the most associated TCRs and HLA-C alleles showing the fewest.

The CDR3 runs 11 amino acids, cysteine and phenylalanine included. Only CDR3 DNA is held: 33 bases, read in frame from base 1. The junction shows trimming of 7 bases on V and 5 bases on J, plus 9 bases between the germline ends. Per the germline V gene, SGHRS is the CDR1 and YFSETQ is the CDR2. Notes on this clone: The clone's antigen remains unknown. One base away there is no much larger clone; base qualities are not given.

Library construction relied on the immunoSEQ multiplex PCR assay. A mixture of 60 forward primers for TCR Vbeta segments and 13 reverse primers for TCR Jbeta segments was used in the multiplex PCR. The CDR3 region of rearranged TCR beta genes was amplified from genomic DNA by a multiplex PCR assay. The amplified TCR beta libraries were sequenced on the Illumina HiSeq System as 87-base-pair reads. The paper's data handling went like this. A later analysis counted approximately 84 million unique TCR beta chains across the 650 to 700 repertoires, and some 12 million of these chains were shared by at least two donors. Raw reads were error-corrected and collapsed into unique sequences by a nearest-neighbor algorithm in which closely related sequences were merged to remove PCR and sequencing errors. CDR3 sequences were aligned to IMGT reference sequences to assign V, D and J gene segments. For a sequence to be retained, at least a six-nucleotide match to both a V gene segment and a J gene segment was required. A rearrangement was called productive if the CDR3 had no stop codons and remained in frame with V and J, and every other rearrangement was called non-productive. Following IMGT convention, CDR3 was defined as the stretch from the second conserved V-encoded cysteine to the conserved J-encoded phenylalanine. The earlier analysis of about 620 of the donors excluded sequences that lacked an unambiguous match to a single V gene segment. In an earlier analysis of approximately 560 of the donors, a V segment was called functional when productive rearrangements were above 56.7%, and segregating when the standard deviation between donors exceeded 5%. A statistical classification framework was built to diagnose cytomegalovirus status from the catalog of TCR beta chain sequences. In a later analysis, V and J genes were assigned by comparing TCR nucleotide sequences against IMGT/GENE-DB human TR gene sequences. In a later analysis, CDR3 sequences and most-parsimonious VDJ recombination scenarios were assigned using the TCRdist pipeline. In a later analysis, each TCR beta chain was defined by its CDR3 amino acid sequence together with its V-gene family, and reads lacking a unique V-gene family were excluded. In a later analysis, approximately 590 highly shared, low-generation-probability nucleotide sequences were removed to address suspected cross-contamination and a sequencing artifact. For each public chain, a later analysis derived a clonal expansion index from normalized ranks of inferred template counts within each repertoire. In a later analysis, generation probabilities were computed using a VDJ recombination model fitted to out-of-frame rearrangements, and the results were checked against IGoR. Hypergeometric tests were used in a later analysis to score TCR-TCR, TCR-HLA and TCR-CMV co-occurrence, with a repertoire-size bias correction applied to the TCR pairs. In a later analysis, false discovery rates were estimated by permuting HLA or CMV assignments 20 times. A later analysis grouped co-occurring TCRs with DBSCAN, adding TCRdist sequence similarity when clustering within HLA-allele-positive subsets. Co-occurrence clustering excluded repertoires with fewer than 30,000 or more than 120,000 public chains, plus five with anomalous nucleotide sharing. Not all clones reach the TCRdb copy of this immuneACCESS table, which keeps in-frame sequences only. Checked studies attribute under half of the gap to unresolved V genes and leave the rest unexplained. Clone size and the V and J calls come from that table; the DNA yielded D and trimming. This sample gives roughly 190,000 clones in total; roughly 83% of them show up just once. The ten top clones hold less than 2.5% of the sample.

The cohort consisted of 666 healthy bone marrow donors. All cohort members were sampled while nominally healthy, although unrecorded immune exposures were likely present. The donor tested CMV seronegative, placing the donor among the 350 or so seronegative members of the cohort. A peripheral blood sample was provided by each donor, and peripheral blood mononuclear cells were used for TCR beta sequencing. The Qiagen DNeasy Blood Extraction Kit was used to extract genomic DNA from the blood cell samples. This receptor chain uses TRBV5-1 and TRBJ2-5; TRBD2 could be the D gene, as 5 bases match. This TCR was sampled from a woman aged 50 to 60 in good health and CMV-seronegative. Sequencing was done on a sample of PBMCs. The CDR3 corresponds to CASRTGETQYF. The DNA is as follows: TGCGCCAGCCGGACGGGGGAGACCCAGTACTTC.